The 14 T cell receptor beta chains reported below all come from one sample, sequenced in a study of shared clonotypes between healthy human individuals. CD45RO negativity and positive selection for CCR7 defined naive CD8 cells, a population that excluded terminally differentiated effector memory CD45RA+ cells. The protocol was immunoSEQ multiplex PCR, while the TCRdb copy is restricted to in-frame clones and leaves out a portion. The sample comprises hundreds of thousands of clones, 95% to 97% of which are singletons, and about 0.11% rests with the top ten. The sequenced sample consisted of naive CD8+ T cells sorted from blood. The receptors here all came from a woman aged 25 to 39 in good health.

CDR3 residues: CATRTVHYYEQYF. The DNA of the CDR3 is TGCGCCACCCGGACAGTCCACTACTACGAGCAGTACTTC. This chain links TRBV10-2 with TRBJ2-7, with D possibly being TRBD1 (6 bases). Germline V CDR1 and CDR2: WSHSY, SAAADI. The V end was cut by 10 bases, the J end by 3 bases, with 16 bases between. The CDR3 consists of 13 residues.

This clone has just one count. The V gene is TRBV7-9, the J gene TRBJ1-3; D not resolved. Trimming pared 1 base from V and 7 bases from J, leaving 11 bases between. Germline lookup yields CDR1 SEHNR and CDR2 FQNEAQ (reference sequence). The CDR3 extends over 14 amino acids. The CDR3 here is CASSLVGPWNTIYF. The CDR3 DNA is TGTGCCAGCAGCTTAGTAGGGCCCTGGAACACCATATATTTT.

The rearrangement joins TRBV11-3 to TRBJ2-1; D not certain. Trimming took off 0 bases at V and 4 bases at J, with 10 bases between the two ends. The germline V gene has CDR1 SGHNT and CDR2 YENEEA. CDR3 length: 15 residues. CDR3 loop: CASSLDLVPYNEQFF. As DNA, the CDR3 is TGTGCCAGCAGCTTAGATTTGGTCCCTTACAATGAGCAGTTCTTC.

V and J are TRBV7-6 and TRBJ2-1, with TRBD2 identical over 7 bases. Germline CDR1 and CDR2: SGHVS and FNYEAQ. CDR3 size: 15 residues. J gave up 6 bases and V 1 base, and 6 bases lay outside the gene matches. The CDR3 sequence is CASSLVGGGINEQFF. For the CDR3, the DNA is TGTGCCAGCAGCTTAGTGGGGGGAGGGATCAATGAGCAGTTCTTC. Drawing the rest from reference TRBV7-6 and TRBJ2-1, the complete variable domain is GAGVSQSPRYKVTKRGQDVALRCDPISGHVSLYWYRQALGQGPEFLTYFNYEAQQDKSGLPNDRFSAERPEGSISTLTIQRTEQRDSAMYRCASSLVGGGINEQFFGPGTRLTVL.

The genes are TRBV19 and TRBJ1-5; a weak D match, TRBD1 (6 bases). This CDR3 region has 15 residues. Germline loops: CDR1 LNHDA, CDR2 SQIVND (reference sequence). Trimming shortened V by 4 bases and J by 5 bases, and 15 bases separated the two germline ends. CDR3 amino acids: CASSTAGDGDQPQHF. The CDR3 nucleotides are TGTGCCAGTAGTACCGCAGGGGATGGGGATCAGCCCCAGCATTTT.

The chain recombines TRBV4-1 with TRBJ2-1, with 11 bases that match TRBD2. This CDR3 comprises 16 residues. V was pared by 4 bases and J by 8 bases, with 10 bases of the junction left unmatched. Germline CDR1 MGHRA, CDR2 YSYEKL. The CDR3 here is CASSPLTSGSSDEQFF. CDR3 bases: TGCGCCAGCAGCCCCCTTACTAGCGGGAGTTCCGATGAGCAGTTCTTC.

V and J are TRBV11-1 and TRBJ2-5, with D perhaps matching TRBD1 (5 bases). The DNA end is more similar to TRBJ2-7, so the J call may be wrong. The CDR3 consists of 15 residues. The germline V gene encodes CDR1 SGHAT and CDR2 FQDESV (reference sequence). CDR3 bases: TGTGCCAGCAGCTTAGAGTCAGGGTCCCCCTACGAGCAGTACTTC. Translating gives CASSLESGSPYEQYF.

CDR3 sequence reads: CASSLDGTADEQYF. DNA for the CDR3: TGTGCCAGCAGCTTAGACGGGACAGCGGACGAGCAGTACTTC. V and J are TRBV7-9 and TRBJ2-7; 7 nucleotides line up with TRBD1. This CDR3 has 14 residues. With 1 base clipped from V and 5 bases from J, the junction kept 5 bases outside the gene matches. In germline, CDR1 is SEHNR, CDR2 FQNEAQ (reference sequence).

The chain combines TRBV6-1 with TRBJ2-5; no clear D gene. Trimming left V 1 base short and J 4 bases short, with 4 bases between. Germline V gene data show CDR1 as MNHNS and CDR2 as SASEGT. This CDR3 has 12 amino acids. CDR3 sequence reads: CASSEGLETQYF. The CDR3 coding sequence is TGTGCCAGCAGTGAAGGGCTAGAGACCCAGTACTTC.

The chain has TRBV27 and TRBJ2-3; 7 nucleotides match TRBD1. The CDR3 spans 15 residues. The V segment lost 4 bases and the J segment 0 bases; nucleotides outside the gene matches: 4. Per the germline V gene, CDR1 is MNHEY and CDR2 is SMNVEV (reference sequence). DNA of the CDR3: TGTGCCAGCAGTTGGGGACAGACTAGCACAGATACGCAGTATTTT. Amino acid sequence: CASSWGQTSTDTQYF.

The rearrangement joins TRBV7-9 to TRBJ2-7, with a tentative D call TRBD2 (6 bases). Germline CDR1 is SEHNR and CDR2 is FQNEAQ (reference sequence). The CDR3 has 12 amino acids. V was trimmed by 1 base and J by 13 bases, leaving 14 bases between them. CDR3 nucleotides: TGTGCCAGCAGCTTAGGAGGGACGGAGGGCTACTTC. As protein: CASSLGGTEGYF.

The genes are TRBV19 and TRBJ1-2; 7 positions match TRBD1. The CDR3 is 14 residues long. V dropped 4 bases and J dropped 8; count of bases not matched to a gene: 10. Germline assignment: CDR1 LNHDA and CDR2 SQIVND (reference sequence). CDR3 nucleotide sequence: TGTGCCAGTAGTACCCACTCAGGGGGTGCCGGCTACACCTTC. Its protein product is CASSTHSGGAGYTF.

V is TRBV6-5 and J is TRBJ2-2, with D uncertain. The V gene's germline CDR1 is MNHEY and CDR2 SVGAGI. This CDR3 comprises 12 residues. V shed 11 bases and J shed 1 base, with 8 bases lying between them. The CDR3 DNA is TGTGCCTGCTCAGGGAACACCGGGGAGCTGTTTTTT. Translation: CACSGNTGELFF.

This chain joins TRBV28 and TRBJ2-1, with D perhaps matching TRBD1 or TRBD2 (5 bases each). Looked up from germline, CDR1 is MDHEN and CDR2 is SYDVKM. CDR3 length: 15 amino acids. V lost 6 bases, J lost 7 bases, and 19 bases lay in between. CDR3 region: CASRGLAAGTNEQFF. CDR3 nucleotides: TGTGCCAGCAGGGGGCTAGCTGCGGGTACAAATGAGCAGTTCTTC.